This T cell receptor (beta chain) was observed in a study of blood T cell repertoires in COVID-19. The wider study: From the United States, Italy and Spain came samples of acute and convalescent COVID-19. T cells, B-cell-depleted T cells, or PBMCs provided the cDNA or gDNA that served as material.

With V trimmed by 1 base and J by 11 bases, 11 bases remained unmatched. The CDR3 is 15 amino acids. Per the germline V gene, CDR1 is MGHRA and CDR2 is YSYEKL. Original methodology: Nucleated cell number was recorded as an estimate derived from reference gene primer amplification. TCRdb's table, derived via immunoSEQ multiplex PCR, lists solely in-frame clones and lacks some. That table supplies the V and J calls and clone size; D and trimming were determined from the DNA. The sample carries around 620,000 clones, over 80% recorded once. Source material: peripheral blood. The TCR sequence derives from a woman between 18 and 29 years old with acute or convalescent COVID-19. The chain has TRBV4-1 and TRBJ1-2, with TRBD1 matching 9 bases. CDR3 sequence: CASSQADRGSRWYTF. The CDR3 region has the DNA TGCGCCAGCAGCCAAGCGGACAGGGGCTCCCGTTGGTACACCTTC.